The 14 T cell receptor beta chains below come from one sample, sequenced in a study of T cell changes during pregnancy in multiple sclerosis (dated by TCRdb to about 2019). The library was made by the immunoSEQ multiplex PCR assay. The source is immuneACCESS, and TCRdb retained only in-frame sequences with V and J called. Part of the clones is not carried over; for the studies checked, unresolved V genes explain less than half of this, and the remainder is unexplained. Within this sample are 40,000 to 60,000 clones, with approximately 94% of them counted one time only. Around 0.3% of the sample is in the top ten clones. The material sequenced was CD4+ T cells from peripheral blood mononuclear cells, taken in the third trimester of pregnancy. These receptors originate from a female donor with multiple sclerosis, enrolled in a pregnancy study.

The chain has TRBV7-2 and TRBJ1-2; no firm D call. The CDR3 loop spans 14 amino acids. Trimming pared 5 bases from V and 1 base from J, leaving 11 bases between. CDR1 and CDR2 from the germline V gene are SGHTA and FQGNSA. The CDR3 loop is CASSLGNSNYGYTF. CDR3 bases: TGTGCCAGCAGCCTCGGGAACAGTAACTATGGCTACACCTTC.

The rearrangement links TRBV20-1 to TRBJ2-5, with a weak D call TRBD2 (6 bases). The V end was cut by 3 bases, the J end by 4 bases, with 6 bases between. In germline, CDR1 is DFQATT, CDR2 SNEGSKA (reference sequence). The CDR3 loop spans 11 amino acids. In DNA form, the CDR3 reads TGCAGTGCTAGGGGGGGAGAGACCCAGTACTTC. It yields the protein CSARGGETQYF.

The V and J genes are TRBV29-1 and TRBJ2-5; D ambiguous. This CDR3 has 11 amino acids. Germline-derived CDR1 and CDR2 are SQVTM and ANQGSEA. The V end lost 7 bases, the J end lost 1 base, and 7 bases lay between the germline ends. In DNA form, the CDR3 reads TGCAGCGCGAGTATCCAAGAGACCCAGTACTTC. This gives the protein CSASIQETQYF.

The CDR3 sequence: CASSRNREEGYGYTF. Here the CDR3 DNA reads TGTGCCAGCTCACGAAACAGGGAAGAGGGGTATGGCTACACCTTC. This chain links TRBV18 with TRBJ1-2; a weak D match, TRBD1 (6 bases). Trimming took 4 bases from V and 5 from J, leaving 17 bases between them. The CDR3 runs to 15 residues. CDR1 is KGHSH, CDR2 LQKENI, per germline.

The chain uses TRBV18 and TRBJ2-7; 10 positions agree with TRBD2. Germline CDR1 reads KGHSH; CDR2 reads LQKENI. CDR3 length: 16 residues. V was pared by 0 bases and J by 6 bases, with 8 bases of the junction left unmatched. The CDR3 is CASSPPASGRPSEQYF. In DNA form, the CDR3 reads TGTGCCAGCTCACCACCGGCTAGCGGGAGACCCTCCGAGCAGTACTTC.

The sample holds one count of this clone. The rearrangement joins TRBV4-3 to TRBJ1-1, with no clear D. The CDR3 runs to 15 residues. Trimming stripped 4 bases from V and 5 bases from J, with 17 bases between. Germline V lookup: CDR1 LGHNA, CDR2 YSLEER. DNA of the CDR3: TGCGCCAGCAGCCTTTCAAACAGATTACGAACTGAAGCTTTCTTT. Residues: CASSLSNRLRTEAFF.

The chain carries TRBV7-3 and TRBJ2-1, with TRBD2 identical over 14 bases. V dropped 4 bases and J dropped 8; count of bases not matched to a gene: 7. The CDR3 length is 16 residues. Germline-derived CDR1 and CDR2 are SGHTA and FQGTGA. This CDR3 reads CASSSGTSGRGDEQFF. The CDR3 DNA reads as TGTGCCAGCAGCTCCGGGACTAGCGGGAGAGGGGATGAGCAGTTCTTC.

This sequence joins TRBV30 and TRBJ1-1; D gene uncertain. Germline loops: CDR1 GTSNPN, CDR2 SVGIG (reference sequence). There are 13 residues in the CDR3. The V gene lost 8 bases and the J gene lost 2 bases, with 15 bases spanning the gap. CDR3 in DNA: TGTGCCGGCACTCTGGGGAGTAACACTGAAGCTTTCTTT. It translates to CAGTLGSNTEAFF.

This chain links TRBV6-1 with TRBJ1-1; the match to TRBD1 covers 10 bases. Germline CDR1 is MNHNS and CDR2 is SASEGT. The CDR3 length is 13 residues. Germline trimming cut 4 bases from V and 10 bases from J; bases unmatched to any gene: 6. In DNA form, the CDR3 reads TGTGCCAGCAGTGCTGGACAGGGGGTTGTAGCTTTCTTT. It yields the protein CASSAGQGVVAFF.

The genes are TRBV19 and TRBJ2-6, with TRBD1 as a possible D gene (5 bases). The germline gives CDR1 LNHDA, CDR2 SQIVND (reference sequence). V was clipped by 5 bases and J by 3 bases, with 8 bases between them. The CDR3 is 14 amino acids. The CDR3, as DNA: TGTGCCAGTAGTTATACAGGTGGGGCCAACGTCCTGACTTTC. This encodes CASSYTGGANVLTF.

The chain uses TRBV6-5 and TRBJ2-7; 12 nucleotides align to TRBD2. V shed 7 bases and J 6 bases; nucleotides not matched to a gene: 7. This CDR3 is built from 14 residues. The germline CDR1 and CDR2 sequences are MNHEY and SVGAGI. CDR3 sequence: CASTRLAGDSEQYF. The CDR3 DNA sequence: TGTGCCAGCACTCGACTAGCGGGAGATAGCGAGCAGTACTTC.

The chain recombines TRBV5-1 with TRBJ1-1; TRBD1 might be the D (5 bases). Germline V lookup: CDR1 SGHRS, CDR2 YFSETQ. V lost 3 bases and J 7 bases, leaving 16 bases between the germline ends. The CDR3 runs 14 residues. This chain's CDR3 is CASSSGGRINEAFF. The CDR3 DNA follows: TGCGCCAGCAGCTCGGGGGGACGGATAAATGAAGCTTTCTTT.

This clone was detected once. This sequence joins TRBV6-4 and TRBJ1-1; D uncertain. This CDR3 is 13 amino acids long. Trimming removed 3 bases at V and 3 bases at J, with 8 bases between. Germline V gives CDR1 MRHNA, CDR2 SNTAGT. The CDR3 DNA reads as TGTGCCAGCAGTGAGGGCACCTACACTGAAGCTTTCTTT. This gives the protein CASSEGTYTEAFF.

The chain carries TRBV19 and TRBJ2-4; D possibly corresponds to TRBD1 (5 bases). Trimming removed 3 bases at V and 0 bases at J, with 9 bases between. The length of the CDR3 is 15 residues. Germline V gives CDR1 LNHDA, CDR2 SQIVND (reference sequence). The chain's CDR3 is CASSIQGQAKNIQYF. In DNA, the CDR3 is TGTGCCAGTAGTATCCAGGGTCAAGCCAAAAACATTCAGTACTTC.